This is a list of T cell receptor beta chains from one sample in a study of brain T cells in children with intractable seizures. Data came from immunoSEQ multiplex PCR; TCRdb stores just in-frame clones and leaves some out. Of about 80,000 clones listed, 90% to 95% were seen once; the top ten hold approximately 25%. The sequencing here drew on peripheral blood, taken at surgery. The receptors shown here come from a girl aged 2-10 years with Rasmussen encephalitis and intractable seizures. Both conserved end residues are trimmed from each CDR3. Clone size, where shown, is once, few, many, or a class for clones that have expanded.

clone_size v_call cdr3_aa
once TRBV28 ASSPGISYEQY
. TRBV9 ASSGTGVVGHEQY
. TRBV7-2 ASSEGLAGGQETQY
. TRBV27 ATVRQGGTEAF
. TRBV5-4 ASSSQAGGPSTGELF
. TRBV7-9 ASSFLKGDYGYT
. TRBV5-4 ASSLARDRSYYT
. TRBV11-3 ASSLGEIASGANVLT
. TRBV14 ASSQGGERYQETQY
. TRBV5-1 ASSLGRGGYT
. TRBV7-9 ASSAETGSEQY
. TRBV3-1/TRBV3-2 ASSQDSREKLF
many TRBV3-1/TRBV3-2 ASSPRWELDSDTQY
. TRBV29-1 SVEGRIYEQY
. TRBV12-3/TRBV12-4 ASSLGLRYGYT
. TRBV28 ASRDGTDGYT
. TRBV19 ASSRGVRTGELF
. TRBV6-5 ASRQANYGYT
. TRBV29-1 SVEGRSGYT
. TRBV9 ASSATPSGGSPLH
. TRBV5-1 ASRGTSGLGELF
. TRBV3-1/TRBV3-2 ASSHGDTEAF
. TRBV11-2 ASSGSPNTEAF
once TRBV6-5 ASSSSGLEQY
. TRBV19 ASSSYMDSQEKLF
. TRBV12-3/TRBV12-4 VSSPTGYEQF
. TRBV28 ASSLGTGGFEAF
. TRBV7-9 ASSRGVEQPQH
. TRBV9 ASSVVAPHSGRTGELF
. TRBV14 ASSRGPAYEQY
. TRBV11-2 ASSPPTRGTGELF
. TRBV7-2 ASSASGGARETQY
. TRBV18 ASSPLDRGRSSDGYT
. TRBV5-5 ASSQVATNEKLF
. TRBV3-1/TRBV3-2 ASSPRRDTMGQY
once TRBV15 ATSRGGSSLSDEQY
. TRBV4-1 ASSQGQGSNQPQH
. TRBV9 ASSTGTFTNTEAF
. TRBV5-5 ASSLSGARAF
. TRBV6-5 ASSSGTGYEQY
. TRBV28 ASSPRLNEQF
. TRBV7-2 ASSLATSTGELF
. TRBV7-9 ASSPAGTVNNEQF
. TRBV20-1 SASLGQTFSTDTQY
once TRBV24-1 ATSDYTGELF
. TRBV18 ASSLDPTALYGYT
. TRBV18 ASSPVRVGSGNTIY
. TRBV29-1 SAETPTGYT